This T cell receptor (beta chain) was obtained from a study of blood T cell repertoires in COVID-19. Exposed volunteers were people who met a COVID-19 case within 2 weeks before study entry. Methods used by the authors: Estimation of nucleated cell counts was performed using reference gene primer amplification. This table comes from immunoSEQ multiplex PCR, and its TCRdb copy is limited to in-frame clones, with some not included. That table furnishes V, J and clone size, whereas the DNA furnished D and trimming. Of more than 300,000 clones detected, more than 85% appear once; the ten largest clones hold almost 4%. Looked up from germline, CDR1 is KGHSH and CDR2 is LQKENI. This CDR3 comprises 14 residues. V shed 3 bases, J shed 10 bases, and the junction held 8 bases outside the gene matches.

Sample: PBMCs or T cells enriched from blood (not recorded which). The gene calls are TRBV18 and TRBJ1-4, with 7 nucleotides matching TRBD1. This clonotype was sampled from a woman aged 25-40 years who had been exposed to COVID-19. In nucleotides, the CDR3 is TGTGCCAGCTCACCCCTCGGCACAGGGGTAAAACTGTTTTTT. This codes for CASSPLGTGVKLFF.